Below are 21 T cell receptor beta chains sequenced from a single sample in a study of CD8 T cells in ankylosing spondylitis. Overall study results and limits: For ankylosing spondylitis blood, a TCR beta motif of seven to nine highly homologous variants appeared characteristic.

MiXCR, applied by TCRdb to the 5' RACE reads, yields one record per CDR3 protein. Of 450,000 to 550,000 distinct CDR3 sequences in the sample, approximately 5.3% were seen once. Their cognate antigens are unknown. The specimen was blood, either unsorted or a sorted T cell fraction (not recorded which). The receptor source for this set is a male donor with ankylosing spondylitis.

This clonotype was seen at least ten times. The chain combines TRBV7-2 with TRBJ1-5; TRBD1 aligns across 7 bases. The CDR3 consists of 16 residues. Trimming took 5 bases from V and 0 from J; bases not matched to a gene: 7. The germline gives CDR1 SGHTA, CDR2 FQGNSA. CDR3 residues: CASSRRTGLSNQPQHF. The CDR3 DNA reads TGTGCCAGCAGCCGCCGGACAGGTCTTAGCAATCAGCCCCAGCATTTT.

This clonotype was counted many times. This sequence joins TRBV5-1 and TRBJ1-1, with 10 bases lining up with TRBD1. With V trimmed by 2 bases and J by 1 base, 5 bases remained unmatched. Looked up from germline, CDR1 is SGHRS and CDR2 is YFSETQ. CDR3 length equals 16 residues. The CDR3 reads CASSFGDRGRNTEAFF. CDR3 sequence (DNA): TGCGCCAGCAGCTTTGGGGACAGGGGCCGGAACACTGAAGCTTTCTTT.

In its sample, this clonotype was seen many times. The rearrangement links TRBV10-3 to TRBJ2-2, with no clear D. Germline CDR1 ENHRY, CDR2 SYGVKD. Trimming removed 7 bases from V and 6 bases from J, with 6 bases in between. CDR3 length: 11 amino acids. CDR3 in DNA: TGTGCCATCACTTATGCCGGGGAGCTGTTTTTT. As protein: CAITYAGELFF.

This clonotype was found many times. This chain joins TRBV20-1 and TRBJ1-5; D call uncertain. Germline V gene data show CDR1 as DFQATT and CDR2 as SNEGSKA (reference sequence). Trimming left V 5 bases short and J 10 bases short, with 12 bases between. This CDR3 has 11 amino acids. The chain's CDR3 is CSALGKGPQHF. CDR3 nucleotides: TGCAGTGCTTTAGGGAAGGGACCCCAGCATTTT.

This clonotype was counted many times. The J gene is TRBJ1-2, the V gene TRBV29-1; TRBD1 matches at 7 bases. Germline V lookup: CDR1 SQVTM, CDR2 ANQGSEA. V dropped 5 bases and J dropped 1; count of bases not matched to a gene: 7. The CDR3 is made up of 14 amino acids. The CDR3 DNA reads as TGCAGCGTTCGACCGACAGGGAATAACTATGGCTACACCTTC. Translated: CSVRPTGNNYGYTF.

There are a few counts of this clonotype. V usage is TRBV7-2 and J usage is TRBJ2-2; tentatively, D is TRBD2 (6 bases). The CDR3 runs to 15 residues. Trimming stripped 2 bases from V and 7 bases from J, with 14 bases between. CDR1 and CDR2 from the germline V gene are SGHTA and FQGNSA. The CDR3 DNA is TGTGCCAGCAGCTTAACCGGCGGGGTGGGCGGGGAGCTGTTTTTT. Protein sequence: CASSLTGGVGGELFF.

The gene calls are TRBV7-8 and TRBJ2-5, with 11 positions matching TRBD2. The CDR3 is 13 amino acids. J lost 8 bases, V lost 6 bases, and 5 bases had no gene match. Per germline, CDR1 SGHVS and CDR2 FQNEAQ. The CDR3 DNA follows: TGTGCCAGCAGTCTGACTAGCGGGAAAACCCAGTACTTC. Protein sequence: CASSLTSGKTQYF.

This clonotype was detected many times. The gene calls are TRBV28 and TRBJ1-5; D remains ambiguous. Germline V gene data show CDR1 as MDHEN and CDR2 as SYDVKM. The CDR3 has 13 residues. V was cut by 6 bases and J by 3 bases, with 9 bases left in between. The CDR3 DNA reads as TGTGCCAGCAGCCAATCCCTCAATCAGCCCCAGCATTTT. It is translated as CASSQSLNQPQHF.

This clonotype was seen ten or more times. This chain connects TRBV5-1 to TRBJ1-1; no clear D gene. This CDR3 has 12 amino acids. V lost 4 bases to trimming and J lost 5 bases, with 9 bases between them. CDR1 is SGHRS, CDR2 YFSETQ, per germline. CDR3: CASSPSRTEAFF. CDR3 DNA sequence: TGCGCCAGCAGCCCTAGCAGGACTGAAGCTTTCTTT.

This clonotype was picked up many times. The chain recombines TRBV12-3 or TRBV12-4 with TRBJ2-5, with D hard to call. The V end lost 1 base, the J end lost 9 bases, and 15 bases lay between the germline ends. There are 14 residues in the CDR3. The CDR3: CASSLGPYKESQYF. CDR3 DNA sequence: TGTGCCAGCAGTTTAGGGCCGTATAAGGAATCCCAGTACTTC.

At least ten counts were recorded for this clonotype. This chain uses TRBV7-9 with TRBJ2-3, with 12 bases lining up with TRBD2. CDR3 length equals 14 residues. The junction had 4 bases not matched to a gene; V was cut back by 6 bases and J by 6 bases. Germline lookup yields CDR1 SEHNR and CDR2 FQNEAQ (reference sequence). The CDR3 DNA reads as TGTGCCAGCAGTTCCGGGACTAGCGGGGATACGCAGTATTTT. It codes for CASSSGTSGDTQYF.

This clonotype came up many times. This CDR3 reads CASSEGQVLYEQYF. Here the CDR3 DNA reads TGTGCCAGCAGTGAGGGACAGGTGCTCTACGAGCAGTACTTC. The chain is built from TRBV5-6 and TRBJ2-7; 8 positions agree with TRBD1. Germline V CDR1 and CDR2: SGHDT, YYEEEE. V dropped 5 bases and J dropped 3; count of bases not matched to a gene: 7. The CDR3 spans 14 residues. Full variable domain (outside the CDR3, taken from reference TRBV5-6 and TRBJ2-7): DAGVTQSPTHLIKTRGQQVTLRCSPKSGHDTVSWYQQALGQGPQFIFQYYEEEERQRGNFPDRFSGHQFPNYSSELNVNALLLGDSALYLCASSEGQVLYEQYFGPGTRLTVT.

This clonotype was seen at least ten times. This chain joins TRBV11-2 and TRBJ1-1, with D uncertain. Germline assignment: CDR1 SGHAT and CDR2 FQNNGV. This CDR3 contains 13 residues. The V end was cut by 4 bases, the J end by 6 bases, with 12 bases between. CDR3 nucleotides: TGTGCCAGCAGCTCCCCGAGGATGGCTGAAGCTTTCTTT. It specifies CASSSPRMAEAFF.

J is TRBJ2-1 and V is TRBV6-2 or TRBV6-3; a weak D match, TRBD2 (5 bases). V shed 5 bases and J shed 0 bases, with 14 bases lying between them. The CDR3 contains 16 residues. Looked up from germline, CDR1 is MNHEY and CDR2 is SVGEGT. The CDR3 is CASSPTSGVSYNEQFF. In DNA form, the CDR3 reads TGTGCCAGCAGTCCGACCAGCGGCGTCTCCTACAATGAGCAGTTCTTC.

There are many counts of this clonotype. V and J are TRBV29-1 and TRBJ2-6; the D is unclear. Germline CDR1 and CDR2: SQVTM and ANQGSEA. V lost 1 base, J lost 0 bases, and 7 bases lay in between. This CDR3 is 15 amino acids long. The CDR3 region is CSVEGDTSGANVLTF. CDR3 DNA sequence: TGCAGCGTTGAAGGAGACACCTCTGGGGCCAACGTCCTGACTTTC.

In its sample, this clonotype was seen many times. The chain employs TRBV29-1 and TRBJ2-3, with D tentatively TRBD2 (6 bases). Germline CDR1 SQVTM, CDR2 ANQGSEA. The ends were cut back, 6 bases at V and 4 bases at J, with 17 bases in the middle. CDR3 length: 14 amino acids. The CDR3 DNA sequence: TGCAGCGTCCGCGGGGTAGCGGAGCCAGATACGCAGTATTTT. Translating it yields CSVRGVAEPDTQYF.

This clonotype was counted ten times or more. The chain recombines TRBV6-1 with TRBJ1-5, with 11 nucleotides matching TRBD1. The CDR3 extends over 15 amino acids. CDR1 is MNHNS, CDR2 SASEGT, per germline. The ends lost 8 bases at V and 5 bases at J; junction bases unmatched: 8. As DNA, the CDR3 is TGTGCCAGCGGCTCTCGGACAGGGGGCCATCAGCCCCAGCATTTT. It yields the protein CASGSRTGGHQPQHF.

CDR3 in amino acids: CASSAGTGKETQYF. For the CDR3, the DNA is TGTGCCAGCAGTGCAGGGACTGGAAAAGAGACCCAGTACTTC. The chain employs TRBV28 and TRBJ2-5, with a tentative D call TRBD2 (6 bases). The CDR3 contains 14 residues. Germline assignment: CDR1 MDHEN and CDR2 SYDVKM. The V end lost 5 bases, the J end lost 3 bases, and 13 bases lay between the germline ends.

In this sample, this clonotype turned up many times. Written as DNA, the CDR3 is TGTGCCAGCAGTTGGATAAGTAACACTGAAGCTTTCTTT. Translation gives CASSWISNTEAFF. The chain links TRBV6-5 to TRBJ1-1; the D is unclear. The length of the CDR3 is 13 residues. CDR1 is MNHEY, CDR2 SVGAGI, per germline. The germline V and J ends were trimmed by 4 bases and 2 bases, with 8 bases remaining between them.

The sample holds many counts of this clonotype. This sequence joins TRBV5-1 and TRBJ2-7; D is unresolved. Looked up from germline, CDR1 is SGHRS and CDR2 is YFSETQ. V shed 4 bases and J shed 3 bases, with 14 bases lying between them. The CDR3 contains 14 residues. The CDR3 protein is CASSPDAVNYEQYF. The CDR3 coding sequence is TGCGCCAGCAGCCCGGACGCGGTTAACTACGAGCAGTACTTC.

The rearrangement uses TRBV5-3 and TRBJ2-1; a possible D gene is TRBD2 (6 bases). TRBV5-3 is filed as an ORF, its function uncertain. V lost 8 bases and J 0 bases, leaving 18 bases between the germline ends. The CDR3 totals 16 residues. Here the CDR3 DNA reads TGTGCCAGGGGCTTGGGACTGTCGAGCTCCTACAATGAGCAGTTCTTC. This encodes CARGLGLSSSYNEQFF.